This T cell receptor (beta chain) was identified in a study of T cell responses to AZD1222 COVID-19 vaccine. The assay was immunoSEQ multiplex PCR, and TCRdb's table has in-frame clones only and misses some. The data show about 140,000 clones, approximately 95% seen once. In its sample, this clone was seen once. The target antigen is unknown. The ends were cut back, 0 bases at V and 4 bases at J, with 12 bases in the middle. The CDR3 consists of 15 residues. Germline V gene lookup returns CDR1 MNHEY and CDR2 SMNVEV (reference sequence). Regarding the study as a whole: All repertoire sampling was performed exclusively after the peak T cell response. It was only 6 or 7 AZD1222 recipients who were seropositive at baseline. Vaccine-associated CD4 TCRs spanned spike, dominant at 160-218 and 743-854.

Second doses were pooled across both intervals (about 4 or about 12 weeks). The sequencing here drew on peripheral blood, taken 28 days after the second AZD1222 dose. This receptor was identified in an adult who received the AZD1222 COVID-19 vaccine. V and J are TRBV27 and TRBJ1-1; D ambiguous. The CDR3 DNA follows: TGTGCCAGCAGTTTATCGAGAGGGATGGGCACTGAAGCTTTCTTT. Protein product: CASSLSRGMGTEAFF.